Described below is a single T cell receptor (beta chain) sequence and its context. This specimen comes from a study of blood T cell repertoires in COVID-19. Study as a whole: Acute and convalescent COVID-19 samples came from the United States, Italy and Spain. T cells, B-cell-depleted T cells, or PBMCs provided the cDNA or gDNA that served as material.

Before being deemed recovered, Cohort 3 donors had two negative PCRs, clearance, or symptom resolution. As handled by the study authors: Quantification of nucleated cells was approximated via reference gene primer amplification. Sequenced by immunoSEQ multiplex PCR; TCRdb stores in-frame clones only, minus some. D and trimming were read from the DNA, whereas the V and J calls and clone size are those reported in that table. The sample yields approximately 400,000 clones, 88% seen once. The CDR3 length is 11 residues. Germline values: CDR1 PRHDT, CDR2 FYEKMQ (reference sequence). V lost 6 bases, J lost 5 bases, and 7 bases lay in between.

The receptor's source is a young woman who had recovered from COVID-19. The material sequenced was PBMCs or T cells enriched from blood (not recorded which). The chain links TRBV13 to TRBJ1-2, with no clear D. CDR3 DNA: TGTGCCAGCAGTAACAGATATGGCTACACCTTC. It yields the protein CASSNRYGYTF.